One T cell receptor (beta chain) is described in this entry. Patients at the Seattle site were enrolled during active infection and followed longitudinally. This specimen comes from a study of blood T cell repertoires in COVID-19. At the level of the study: Acute-phase and convalescent COVID-19 samples originated in the United States, Italy and Spain.

Authors' analysis steps: Amplification of reference gene primers was used by the study to estimate nucleated cell counts. Produced via immunoSEQ multiplex PCR; TCRdb's table is partial and in-frame only. V and J calls and clone size are given by that table; D and trimming were obtained from the DNA. Of 450,000 or so clones in the sample, roughly 90% are singletons; the top ten hold around 1.5%. This sequence was found in a woman aged 40 to 50 with COVID-19, enrolled during active disease. Sequences were obtained from peripheral blood.

The CDR3 nucleotides are TGTGCCAGTAGTATAGTTGTTGGCGGGAGGGATAACAATGAGCAGTTCTTC. It yields the protein CASSIVVGGRDNNEQFF. The V gene is TRBV19, the J gene TRBJ2-1; 9 nucleotides agree with TRBD2. With 1 base clipped from V and 5 bases from J, the junction kept 9 bases outside the gene matches. Germline V CDR1 and CDR2: LNHDA, SQIVND (reference sequence). CDR3 length: 17 residues.